This T cell receptor beta chain was recorded in a study of blood T cell repertoires in COVID-19. Across the whole study: Sample material is recorded as cDNA or gDNA derived from T cells, B-cell-depleted T cells, or PBMCs.

In the original analysis: Reference gene primer amplification in the assay estimated nucleated cell counts. TCRdb's table, derived via immunoSEQ multiplex PCR, lists solely in-frame clones and lacks some. V and J calls and clone size are given by that table; D and trimming were obtained from the DNA. The table lists a few hundred thousand clones, approximately 85% of them singletons. The V and J ends lost 7 bases and 1 base respectively, with 7 bases between them. Germline lookup yields CDR1 MNHEY and CDR2 SVGAGI. The CDR3 runs 12 residues. The V gene is TRBV6-5, the J gene TRBJ1-1, with D unclear. Material for sequencing was peripheral blood. This clonotype originated in a human donor in a cohort sampled during active COVID-19. The CDR3 bases are TGTGCCAGCAAGTTCAGGAACACTGAAGCTTTCTTT. Translating it yields CASKFRNTEAFF.